The 17 T cell receptor beta chains listed next were all sequenced from one sample in a study of blood T cell repertoires in COVID-19. Data came from immunoSEQ multiplex PCR; TCRdb stores just in-frame clones and leaves some out. Of about 130,000 clones listed, less than 90% are singletons. Sample: peripheral blood. Receptors were obtained from an elderly woman with acute or convalescent COVID-19.

V is TRBV12-3 or TRBV12-4 and J is TRBJ2-2; D is unclear. This CDR3 has 13 residues. Trimming stripped 7 bases from V and 5 bases from J, with 11 bases between. CDR3 DNA: TGTGCCAGCAAGGAGCACCAAACCGGGGAGCTGTTTTTT. As protein: CASKEHQTGELFF.

The chain carries TRBV7-6 and TRBJ2-2; the match to TRBD1 covers 8 bases. This CDR3 is built from 17 residues. Germline CDR1 and CDR2: SGHVS and FNYEAQ. The V and J ends lost 3 bases and 4 bases, in that order; junction bases with no gene match: 10. CDR3 sequence (DNA): TGTGCCAGCAGCTTTAGAGGTGGGACAGGAGTCACCGGGGAGCTGTTTTTT. Amino acid sequence: CASSFRGGTGVTGELFF. Full variable domain (missing parts from reference TRBV7-6 and TRBJ2-2): GAGVSQSPRYKVTKRGQDVALRCDPISGHVSLYWYRQALGQGPEFLTYFNYEAQQDKSGLPNDRFSAERPEGSISTLTIQRTEQRDSAMYRCASSFRGGTGVTGELFFGEGSRLTVL.

The genes are TRBV27 and TRBJ1-6; tentative D call: TRBD1 (5 bases). In germline, CDR1 is MNHEY, CDR2 SMNVEV (reference sequence). The germline V and J ends were trimmed by 6 bases and 7 bases, with 19 bases remaining between them. The CDR3 totals 16 residues. CDR3: CASRLNNQGTNSPLHF. The CDR3 nucleotides read TGTGCCAGCAGATTAAACAACCAGGGTACAAATTCACCCCTCCACTTT.

V and J are TRBV12-3 or TRBV12-4 and TRBJ2-3; TRBD2 is a possible D gene (6 bases). The V gene lost 8 bases and the J gene lost 5 bases, with 11 bases spanning the gap. CDR3 size: 12 residues. For the CDR3, the DNA is TGTGCCAGCCTGGGGGGAGGAGATACGCAGTATTTT. Its translation is CASLGGGDTQYF.

The chain links TRBV5-5 to TRBJ2-7; possible D gene TRBD2, 6 bases. V was shortened by 1 base and J by 4 bases, with 15 bases between the two germline ends. The CDR3 has 15 amino acids. CDR1 is SGHKS and CDR2 is YYEKEE in the germline V gene (reference sequence). CDR3: CASSLMAGSGYEQYF. CDR3 in DNA: TGTGCCAGCAGCTTGATGGCGGGGTCAGGGTACGAGCAGTACTTC.

The chain combines TRBV5-6 with TRBJ2-3; D is uncertain. Germline loops: CDR1 SGHDT, CDR2 YYEEEE. The CDR3 is 12 amino acids. The germline V and J ends were trimmed by 0 bases and 13 bases, with 12 bases remaining between them. DNA for the CDR3: TGTGCCAGCAGCTTGGCACGGGTGTGGGAGTATTTT. Residues: CASSLARVWEYF.

The chain has TRBV29-1 and TRBJ2-7; 9 bases fit TRBD1. The CDR3 runs 12 residues. V was pared by 7 bases and J by 7 bases, with 8 bases of the junction left unmatched. Germline assignment: CDR1 SQVTM and CDR2 ANQGSEA. Written as DNA, the CDR3 is TGCAGCGGGGGACAGGGTAATGTTGAGCAGTACTTC. This encodes CSGGQGNVEQYF.

The chain joins TRBV11-3 to TRBJ2-7; 8 bases fit TRBD1. The germline V gene encodes CDR1 SGHNT and CDR2 YENEEA. V shed 4 bases, J shed 4 bases, and the junction held 6 bases outside the gene matches. CDR3 length: 14 residues. The CDR3 protein is CASSSGQGAYEQYF. Here the CDR3 DNA reads TGTGCCAGCAGCTCCGGCCAGGGGGCTTACGAGCAGTACTTC.

This clone was observed a few times. V is TRBV12-3 or TRBV12-4 and J is TRBJ2-1; D is possibly TRBD1 (5 bases). The CDR3 is 13 residues long. Trimming stripped 0 bases from V and 8 bases from J, with 8 bases between. CDR3 nucleotide sequence: TGTGCCAGCAGTTTAGCGGGGCGAGATGAGCAGTTCTTC. Translation: CASSLAGRDEQFF.

This chain links TRBV6-5 with TRBJ1-1; D uncertain. This CDR3 contains 13 residues. The V gene's germline CDR1 is MNHEY and CDR2 SVGAGI. V gave up 8 bases and J gave up 4 bases, with 14 bases separating them. The CDR3 reads CASGLRESTEAFF. The DNA of the CDR3 is TGTGCCAGCGGGCTCCGCGAGAGCACTGAAGCTTTCTTT.

The chain employs TRBV19 and TRBJ1-3; no clear D. This CDR3 region has 13 residues. Germline CDR1 LNHDA, CDR2 SQIVND (reference sequence). Trimming stripped 9 bases from V and 2 bases from J, with 11 bases between. CDR3 residues: CASRHGAGNTIYF. As DNA, the CDR3 is TGTGCCAGCCGACACGGCGCTGGAAACACCATATATTTT.

The chain joins TRBV5-1 to TRBJ1-1; D perhaps matches TRBD1 (5 bases). Trimming shortened V by 4 bases and J by 1 base, and 11 bases separated the two germline ends. The CDR3 has 14 amino acids. Germline lookup yields CDR1 SGHRS and CDR2 YFSETQ. The CDR3 reads CASSTQGGNTEAFF. The CDR3 nucleotides are TGCGCCAGCAGCACGCAGGGAGGGAACACTGAAGCTTTCTTT.

The gene calls are TRBV5-1 and TRBJ2-7, with TRBD2 matching over 14 bases. This CDR3 is built from 17 residues. Unmatched junction bases numbered 10, after V lost 3 bases and J lost 5 bases. CDR1 and CDR2 from the germline V gene are SGHRS and YFSETQ. The CDR3 nucleotides are TGCGCCAGCAGCTCCACTCTAGGACTAGCGGGAGGACACGAGCAGTACTTC. It codes for CASSSTLGLAGGHEQYF.

CDR3 amino acids: CASSETQVPFTEAFF. As DNA, the CDR3 is TGCGCCAGCAGCGAAACTCAGGTTCCCTTCACTGAAGCTTTCTTT. The chain employs TRBV5-1 and TRBJ1-1; D is undetermined. V was pared by 4 bases and J by 4 bases, with 17 bases between. CDR3 size: 15 residues. Germline V gene lookup returns CDR1 SGHRS and CDR2 YFSETQ.

The V and J genes are TRBV6-5 and TRBJ1-1; D remains unclear. V was clipped by 0 bases and J by 8 bases, with 7 bases between them. The CDR3 length is 12 residues. Per the germline V gene, CDR1 is MNHEY and CDR2 is SVGAGI. CDR3: CASSYSGREAFF. For the CDR3, the DNA is TGTGCCAGCAGTTACTCTGGGCGAGAAGCTTTCTTT.

This clone appeared a single time. The chain combines TRBV7-3 with TRBJ1-1; D uncertain. The CDR3 spans 13 residues. Germline lookup yields CDR1 SGHTA and CDR2 FQGTGA. V lost 5 bases, J lost 1 base, and 8 bases lay in between. This chain's CDR3 is CASSPEPNTEAFF. DNA for the CDR3: TGTGCCAGCAGCCCGGAGCCGAACACTGAAGCTTTCTTT.

At least ten counts were recorded for this clone. The rearrangement links TRBV4-1 to TRBJ2-7, with D tentatively TRBD1 (6 bases). Per the germline V gene, CDR1 is MGHRA and CDR2 is YSYEKL. The V end was cut by 4 bases, the J end by 2 bases, with 18 bases between. This CDR3 has 16 amino acids. The CDR3 protein is CASSRSMTGTTYEQYF. CDR3 coding DNA: TGCGCCAGCAGCCGGTCGATGACAGGAACAACCTACGAGCAGTACTTC.